This passage covers 30 T cell receptor beta chains from one sample sequenced in a study of OX40 agonist ivuxolimab in advanced cancers. The method was immunoSEQ multiplex PCR; TCRdb's version includes in-frame clones alone and lacks a portion of them. The profile shows around 70,000 clones, 65% to 90% of them singletons. The sequencing here drew on CD4+ or CD8+ T cells sorted from blood, taken in a trial of the OX40 agonist ivuxolimab. These receptor sequences come from an adult with an advanced solid tumor such as melanoma, head and neck, liver or kidney cancer.

This clone turned up a few times. The chain combines TRBV6-4 with TRBJ2-3, with TRBD1 matching 9 bases. The CDR3 contains 15 residues. Germline CDR1 reads MRHNA; CDR2 reads SNTAGT. With V trimmed by 4 bases and J by 1 base, 3 bases remained unmatched. CDR3 nucleotides: TGTGCCAGCAGTGTGGGGACAGGGCGCACAGATACGCAGTATTTT. Protein product: CASSVGTGRTDTQYF.

The chain has TRBV4-2 and TRBJ2-3; 12 nucleotides align to TRBD2. This CDR3 region has 18 residues. V shed 0 bases, J shed 6 bases, and the junction held 10 bases outside the gene matches. CDR1 and CDR2 from the germline V gene are LGHNA and YNFKEQ. The CDR3 is CASSQDQTSGGGRDTQYF. The CDR3 coding sequence is TGTGCCAGCAGCCAAGATCAGACTAGCGGGGGCGGTCGGGATACGCAGTATTTT.

The V and J genes are TRBV27 and TRBJ1-1, with a possible D match to TRBD1 (5 bases). The CDR3 is 13 residues long. CDR1 and CDR2 from the germline V gene are MNHEY and SMNVEV (reference sequence). Deletions cut 4 bases from V and 1 base from J, with 7 bases between. The CDR3 is CASSSGQNTEAFF. The CDR3 DNA reads TGTGCCAGCAGTTCCGGACAGAACACTGAAGCTTTCTTT.

V and J are TRBV28 and TRBJ1-5; 9 bases agree with TRBD1. The V gene's germline CDR1 is MDHEN and CDR2 SYDVKM. The CDR3 loop spans 16 amino acids. The V and J ends lost 5 bases and 7 bases, in that order; junction bases with no gene match: 12. The CDR3 DNA reads as TGTGCCAGCAGTCGAGGGGACAGGGACGGGGGCCAGCCCCAGCATTTT. This codes for CASSRGDRDGGQPQHF. The complete variable domain, with remaining parts taken from reference TRBV28 and TRBJ1-5, reads DVKVTQSSRYLVKRTGEKVFLECVQDMDHENMFWYRQDPGLGLRLIYFSYDVKMKEKGDIPEGYSVSREKKERFSLILESASTNQTSMYLCASSRGDRDGGQPQHFGDGTRLSIL.

The rearrangement links TRBV11-3 to TRBJ1-1; the D is unclear. Germline CDR1 is SGHNT and CDR2 is YENEEA. The CDR3 covers 14 residues. V lost 4 bases and J 6 bases, leaving 15 bases between the germline ends. The CDR3: CASSSRGAFSEAFF. The CDR3 coding sequence is TGTGCCAGCAGCTCCCGAGGAGCCTTTTCTGAAGCTTTCTTT.

The gene calls are TRBV7-2 and TRBJ2-7; D possibly uses TRBD1 or TRBD2 (6 bases each). The CDR3 covers 14 residues. With 1 base removed from V and 2 bases from J, the gap between germline ends came to 9 bases. Germline CDR1 is SGHTA and CDR2 is FQGNSA. DNA of the CDR3: TGTGCCAGCAGCTTAGTGGGGGGCACCTACGAGCAGTACTTC. It encodes CASSLVGGTYEQYF.

The rearrangement uses TRBV11-3 and TRBJ2-3, with 7 bases aligning to TRBD1. CDR3 length: 15 amino acids. The germline V gene has CDR1 SGHNT and CDR2 YENEEA. After removal of 3 bases from V and 7 bases from J, the junction contained 10 bases not matched to a gene. This CDR3 is CASSLFSGTAYTQYF. CDR3 sequence (DNA): TGTGCCAGCAGCTTGTTCTCCGGGACAGCTTATACGCAGTATTTT.

The DNA for the CDR3 is TGTGCCAGCAGTTTGAAGCGCCCCACAGATACGCAGTATTTT. This translates into CASSLKRPTDTQYF. J is TRBJ2-3 and V is TRBV27; D call uncertain. Germline values: CDR1 MNHEY, CDR2 SMNVEV (reference sequence). The V gene lost 3 bases and the J gene lost 2 bases, with 9 bases spanning the gap. The CDR3 runs 14 residues.

This chain joins TRBV6-5 and TRBJ1-5; maybe TRBD1 (5 bases). Trimming removed 8 bases from V and 7 bases from J, with 6 bases in between. The CDR3 covers 10 residues. From germline, CDR1 is MNHEY and CDR2 SVGAGI. CDR3 loop: CASGGQPQHF. CDR3 nucleotide sequence: TGTGCCAGCGGGGGACAGCCCCAGCATTTT.

This clone was recorded a few times. CDR3 nucleotide sequence: TGTGCCAGCAGGGGCGTGAAGGGGGAGGTTAGGGGAAACACCATATATTTT. Translation: CASRGVKGEVRGNTIYF. This sequence joins TRBV28 and TRBJ1-3; possible D gene TRBD1, 6 bases. This CDR3 spans 17 amino acids. V was trimmed by 6 bases and J by 4 bases, leaving 22 bases between them. Germline lookup yields CDR1 MDHEN and CDR2 SYDVKM.

The rearrangement uses TRBV6-1 and TRBJ2-1, with 9 bases that match TRBD2. This CDR3 is 15 amino acids long. Germline V CDR1 and CDR2: MNHNS, SASEGT. The ends lost 4 bases at V and 8 bases at J; junction bases unmatched: 9. The CDR3 DNA reads TGTGCCAGCAGTGCCCGACTAGCGGCGGGCGATGAGCAGTTCTTC. Protein sequence: CASSARLAAGDEQFF.

V usage is TRBV9 and J usage is TRBJ2-1, with D unresolved. V was clipped by 0 bases and J by 6 bases, with 13 bases between them. The CDR3 is 15 amino acids. Germline V CDR1 and CDR2: SGDLS, YYNGEE. CDR3 region: CASSVGPAKSNEQFF. In DNA, the CDR3 is TGTGCCAGCAGCGTAGGCCCGGCCAAAAGCAATGAGCAGTTCTTC.

With respect to this clone: One end of the junction is discordant with germline, which a read error may explain. V is TRBV7-2 and J is TRBJ2-5; D is possibly TRBD2 (6 bases). The length of the CDR3 is 15 residues. Germline V gene lookup returns CDR1 SGHTA and CDR2 FQGNSA. The CDR3 nucleotides are TGTGCCAGCACCTTAAGACAGCGGGCGGGAGAGACCCAGTACTTC. Translating gives CASTLRQRAGETQYF.

The chain joins TRBV6-1 to TRBJ2-7; TRBD1 might be the D (5 bases). This CDR3 is built from 14 residues. From germline, CDR1 is MNHNS and CDR2 SASEGT. Trimming removed 6 bases from V and 2 bases from J, with 14 bases in between. The CDR3: CASRAWGVTYEQYF. The CDR3 DNA reads as TGTGCCAGCAGGGCTTGGGGCGTAACCTACGAGCAGTACTTC.

V and J are TRBV18 and TRBJ1-1; possibly TRBD1 for D (5 bases). V lost 2 bases to trimming and J lost 0 bases, with 13 bases between them. From germline, CDR1 is KGHSH and CDR2 LQKENI. The CDR3 has 16 residues. The CDR3 DNA is TGTGCCAGCTCACCAGGTTTCGGGGGGATGAACACTGAAGCTTTCTTT. Encoded protein: CASSPGFGGMNTEAFF. Drawing the rest from reference TRBV18 and TRBJ1-1, the complete variable domain is NAGVMQNPRHLVRRRGQEARLRCSPMKGHSHVYWYRQLPEEGLKFMVYLQKENIIDESGMPKERFSAEFPKEGPSILRIQQVVRGDSAAYFCASSPGFGGMNTEAFFGQGTRLTVV.

The chain carries TRBV21-1 and TRBJ1-1. TRBV21-1 is noted as a pseudogene. The CDR3 has 16 residues. CDR3 sequence reads: CASSKGRRLLGAEAFF. For the CDR3, the DNA is TGTGCCAGCAGCAAAGGGAGGAGGCTTTTGGGCGCTGAAGCTTTCTTT.

The CDR3 bases are TGTGCCAGCAGTTTGTTCGCGGAAAAACTGTTTTTT. Translation gives CASSLFAEKLFF. This chain connects TRBV28 to TRBJ1-4; D unclear. Germline V gives CDR1 MDHEN, CDR2 SYDVKM. The CDR3 runs to 12 residues. The germline V and J ends were trimmed by 3 bases and 8 bases, with 7 bases remaining between them.

This clone was recorded only once. The chain combines TRBV28 with TRBJ1-2; no reliable D call. This CDR3 spans 13 amino acids. V lost 2 bases and J lost 4, with 8 bases in between. Germline V gene sequence: CDR1 MDHEN, CDR2 SYDVKM. CDR3 in amino acids: CASSLTGSYGYTF. The CDR3 region has the DNA TGTGCCAGCAGTTTAACGGGTAGCTATGGCTACACCTTC.

The chain has TRBV6-4 and TRBJ2-2; D is undetermined. The CDR3 sequence is 16 residues long. The V gene's germline CDR1 is MRHNA and CDR2 SNTAGT. V lost 3 bases, J lost 0 bases, and 11 bases lay in between. DNA of the CDR3: TGTGCCAGCAGTGAGTGGCCTTACGCGAACACCGGGGAGCTGTTTTTT. It codes for CASSEWPYANTGELFF.

V gene TRBV19 combines with J gene TRBJ1-5; TRBD1 agrees at 10 bases. The length of the CDR3 is 16 residues. From germline, CDR1 is LNHDA and CDR2 SQIVND (reference sequence). After removal of 5 bases from V and 4 bases from J, the junction contained 8 bases not matched to a gene. The CDR3 loop reads CASSLPGQGKNQPQHF. The CDR3 DNA reads as TGTGCCAGTAGTCTACCGGGACAGGGGAAAAATCAGCCCCAGCATTTT.

The gene calls are TRBV6-1 and TRBJ1-5, with unresolved D. The germline V gene has CDR1 MNHNS and CDR2 SASEGT. CDR3 length: 13 residues. Deletions cut 7 bases from V and 2 bases from J, with 9 bases between. The CDR3 reads CASNLGGNQPQHF. The CDR3, as DNA: TGTGCCAGCAACCTAGGAGGCAATCAGCCCCAGCATTTT.

This chain joins TRBV7-2 and TRBJ2-7, with a possible D match to TRBD2 (5 bases). The CDR3 runs to 14 residues. The germline CDR1 and CDR2 sequences are SGHTA and FQGNSA. The V end lost 0 bases, the J end lost 5 bases, and 11 bases lay between the germline ends. The CDR3 DNA reads TGTGCCAGCAGCTTAGCAGGACCAGCGGACGAGCAGTACTTC. This sequence encodes CASSLAGPADEQYF. Drawing the rest from reference TRBV7-2 and TRBJ2-7, the complete variable domain is GAGVSQSPSNKVTEKGKDVELRCDPISGHTALYWYRQSLGQGLEFLIYFQGNSAPDKSGLPSDRFSAERTGGSVSTLTIQRTQQEDSAVYLCASSLAGPADEQYFGPGTRLTVT.

The CDR3 is CASSQEDRVYSPLHF. The CDR3 nucleotides read TGCGCCAGCAGCCAAGAGGACAGGGTATATTCACCCCTCCACTTT. The rearrangement uses TRBV4-1 and TRBJ1-6; TRBD1 aligns across 8 bases. This CDR3 has 15 residues. V lost 0 bases to trimming and J lost 8 bases; unmatched junction nucleotides: 3. The germline gives CDR1 MGHRA, CDR2 YSYEKL.

This chain joins TRBV5-6 and TRBJ2-7; no reliable D call. Germline V lookup: CDR1 SGHDT, CDR2 YYEEEE. This CDR3 contains 14 residues. V was shortened by 4 bases and J by 2 bases, with 13 bases between the two germline ends. CDR3 coding DNA: TGTGCCAGCAGCCCGGACCTTGGGACCTACGAGCAGTACTTC. This gives the protein CASSPDLGTYEQYF.

The rearrangement uses TRBV1 and TRBJ2-3. TRBV1 is a pseudogene segment. CDR3 length: 16 residues. The DNA for the CDR3 is TGCACCAGCAGCCAAGAAAGGCTTACTAGCACAGATACGCAGTATTTT. It encodes CTSSQERLTSTDTQYF.

This chain uses TRBV19 with TRBJ2-2; TRBD2 aligns across 15 bases. V shed 5 bases, J shed 6 bases, and the junction held 4 bases outside the gene matches. The CDR3 consists of 16 residues. The germline CDR1 and CDR2 sequences are LNHDA and SQIVND (reference sequence). CDR3 residues: CASSPGLAGGAGELFF. CDR3 DNA sequence: TGTGCCAGTAGTCCCGGACTAGCGGGAGGGGCCGGGGAGCTGTTTTTT.

This rearrangement joins TRBV28 to TRBJ2-7; D may be TRBD1 (5 bases). This CDR3 is 16 amino acids long. Germline CDR1 is MDHEN and CDR2 is SYDVKM. V was pared by 5 bases and J by 6 bases, with 23 bases between. This CDR3 is CASSVTGWGAEIEQYF. In DNA, the CDR3 is TGTGCCAGCAGTGTAACAGGTTGGGGCGCAGAAATCGAGCAGTACTTC.

The chain recombines TRBV19 with TRBJ2-1, with 10 positions matching TRBD2. CDR3 length: 17 amino acids. Trimming took 1 base from V and 4 from J; bases not matched to a gene: 7. The germline CDR1 and CDR2 sequences are LNHDA and SQIVND (reference sequence). CDR3 region: CASSIGPSGGGYNEQFF. The DNA for the CDR3 is TGTGCCAGTAGTATAGGACCTAGCGGGGGAGGGTACAATGAGCAGTTCTTC.

As to this clone: The junction and the germline gene differ at one end; a read error may be behind it. For the CDR3, the DNA is TGTGCCAGCAGGTCTACAGGGCGTGGGGATACTCAGTATTTT. It is translated as CASRSTGRGDTQYF. The genes are TRBV6-5 and TRBJ2-3; tentative D call: TRBD1 (6 bases). Germline CDR1 is MNHEY and CDR2 is SVGAGI. This CDR3 comprises 14 residues.

The V gene is TRBV12-5, the J gene TRBJ1-2, with D tentatively TRBD1 (6 bases). The V end was cut by 4 bases, the J end by 4 bases, with 10 bases between. The CDR3 sequence is 13 residues long. Germline V gene sequence: CDR1 LGHNT, CDR2 FRNRAP. The CDR3 DNA reads TGTGCTAGTGGTTCCGGGGGCAGCTATGGCTACACCTTC. This codes for CASGSGGSYGYTF.